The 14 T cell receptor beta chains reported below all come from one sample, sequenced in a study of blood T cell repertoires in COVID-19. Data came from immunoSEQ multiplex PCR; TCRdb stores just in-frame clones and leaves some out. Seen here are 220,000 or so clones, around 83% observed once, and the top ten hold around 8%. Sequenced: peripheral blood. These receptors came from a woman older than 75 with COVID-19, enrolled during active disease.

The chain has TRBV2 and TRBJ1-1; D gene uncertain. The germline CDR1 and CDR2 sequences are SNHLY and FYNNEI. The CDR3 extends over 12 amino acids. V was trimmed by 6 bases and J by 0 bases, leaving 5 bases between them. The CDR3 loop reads CASRVVNTEAFF. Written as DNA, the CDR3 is TGTGCCAGCAGAGTAGTGAACACTGAAGCTTTCTTT.

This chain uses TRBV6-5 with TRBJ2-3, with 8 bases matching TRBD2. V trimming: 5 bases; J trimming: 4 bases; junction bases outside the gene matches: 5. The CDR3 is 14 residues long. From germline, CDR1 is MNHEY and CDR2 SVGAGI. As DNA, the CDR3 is TGTGCCAGCAGTCTTAGCGGGGCGGCAGATACGCAGTATTTT. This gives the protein CASSLSGAADTQYF.

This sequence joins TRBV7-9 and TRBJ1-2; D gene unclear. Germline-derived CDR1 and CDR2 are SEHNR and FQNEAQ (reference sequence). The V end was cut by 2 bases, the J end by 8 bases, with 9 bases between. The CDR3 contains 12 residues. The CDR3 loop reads CASSLSEEGYTF. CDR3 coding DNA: TGTGCCAGCAGCTTAAGCGAGGAAGGCTACACCTTC.

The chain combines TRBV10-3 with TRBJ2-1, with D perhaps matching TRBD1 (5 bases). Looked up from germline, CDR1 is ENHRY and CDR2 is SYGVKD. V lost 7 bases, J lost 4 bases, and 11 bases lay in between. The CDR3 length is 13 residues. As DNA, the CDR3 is TGTGCCATCAACAGCCAGGGATACAATGAGCAGTTCTTC. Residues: CAINSQGYNEQFF.

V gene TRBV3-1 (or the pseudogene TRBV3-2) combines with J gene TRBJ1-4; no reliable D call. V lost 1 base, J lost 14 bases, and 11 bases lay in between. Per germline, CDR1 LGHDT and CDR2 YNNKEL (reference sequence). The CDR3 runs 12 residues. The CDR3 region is CASSQGTLGLFF. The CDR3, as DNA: TGTGCCAGCAGCCAAGGGACTCTGGGTCTGTTTTTT.

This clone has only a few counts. The CDR3 nucleotides are TGTGCCAGCAGCTTAGGGACACTTAGCAATCAGCCCCAGCATTTT. The encoded protein is CASSLGTLSNQPQHF. The chain links TRBV5-5 to TRBJ1-5; tentatively, D is TRBD1 (6 bases). The CDR3 totals 15 residues. Trimming removed 2 bases from V and 0 bases from J, with 9 bases in between. Germline CDR1 is SGHKS and CDR2 is YYEKEE (reference sequence). The full variable domain, completed using reference TRBV5-5 and TRBJ1-5, is DAGVTQSPTHLIKTRGQQVTLRCSPISGHKSVSWYQQVLGQGPQFIFQYYEKEERGRGNFPDRFSARQFPNYSSELNVNALLLGDSALYLCASSLGTLSNQPQHFGDGTRLSIL.

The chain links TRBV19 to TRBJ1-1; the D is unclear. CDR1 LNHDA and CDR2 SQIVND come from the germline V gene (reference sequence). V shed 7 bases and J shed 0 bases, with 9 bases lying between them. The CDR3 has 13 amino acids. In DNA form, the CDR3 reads TGTGCCAGTATAAACTTTATGAACACTGAAGCTTTCTTT. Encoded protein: CASINFMNTEAFF.

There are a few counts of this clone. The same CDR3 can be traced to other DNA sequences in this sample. CDR3 amino acids: CAWSLGGGNQPQHF. DNA for the CDR3: TGTGCCTGGAGTTTGGGAGGGGGCAATCAGCCCCAGCATTTT. The V call is TRBV30, the J call TRBJ1-5, with D perhaps matching TRBD1 (5 bases). Germline CDR1 and CDR2: GTSNPN and SVGIG (reference sequence). This CDR3 comprises 14 residues. Trimming stripped 2 bases from V and 2 bases from J, with 10 bases between.

In DNA, the CDR3 is TGTGCCAGCTCACCTGCAGGGGGTCTGAACTATGGCTACACCTTC. This translates into CASSPAGGLNYGYTF. This chain joins TRBV18 and TRBJ1-2, with 7 bases that match TRBD1. The CDR3 length is 15 residues. The V gene end was trimmed by 3 bases and the J gene end by 2 bases; junction bases not matched to a gene: 6. Per the germline V gene, CDR1 is KGHSH and CDR2 is LQKENI.

The CDR3 protein is CASGRQETQYF. CDR3 sequence (DNA): TGTGCCAGCGGCAGACAAGAGACCCAGTACTTC. This chain links TRBV6-5 with TRBJ2-5; no reliable D call. This CDR3 has 11 residues. Germline lookup yields CDR1 MNHEY and CDR2 SVGAGI. With 8 bases removed from V and 2 bases from J, the gap between germline ends came to 6 bases.

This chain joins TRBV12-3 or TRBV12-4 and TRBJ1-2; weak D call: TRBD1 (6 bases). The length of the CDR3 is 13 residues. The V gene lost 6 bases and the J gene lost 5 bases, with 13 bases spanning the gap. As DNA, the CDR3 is TGTGCCAGCAGGGTGACAGGTGAATATGGCTACACCTTC. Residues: CASRVTGEYGYTF.

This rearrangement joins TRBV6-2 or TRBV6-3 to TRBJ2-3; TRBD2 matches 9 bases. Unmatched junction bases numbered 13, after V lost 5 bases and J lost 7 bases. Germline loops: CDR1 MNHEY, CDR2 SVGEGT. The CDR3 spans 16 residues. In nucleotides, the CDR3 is TGTGCCAGCAGTCGTGCCCTAGCGGGAAACAGGCATACGCAGTATTTT. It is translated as CASSRALAGNRHTQYF.

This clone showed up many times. CDR3 residues: CASSSGHKDTQYF. In DNA, the CDR3 is TGTGCCAGCTCCAGTGGCCACAAAGATACGCAGTATTTT. The chain recombines TRBV18 with TRBJ2-3; D remains ambiguous. V lost 6 bases and J lost 5, with 12 bases in between. The CDR3 extends over 13 amino acids. The germline V gene has CDR1 KGHSH and CDR2 LQKENI.

In nucleotides, the CDR3 is TGCAGCGTTGGTCGCGGGACAGGGGTTTCCGAGCAGTACTTC. This sequence encodes CSVGRGTGVSEQYF. V and J are TRBV29-1 and TRBJ2-7; TRBD1 matches 10 bases. Trimming at V came to 4 bases and at J to 6 bases, leaving 9 bases not matched to a gene. CDR1 SQVTM and CDR2 ANQGSEA come from the germline V gene. The CDR3 has 14 amino acids.